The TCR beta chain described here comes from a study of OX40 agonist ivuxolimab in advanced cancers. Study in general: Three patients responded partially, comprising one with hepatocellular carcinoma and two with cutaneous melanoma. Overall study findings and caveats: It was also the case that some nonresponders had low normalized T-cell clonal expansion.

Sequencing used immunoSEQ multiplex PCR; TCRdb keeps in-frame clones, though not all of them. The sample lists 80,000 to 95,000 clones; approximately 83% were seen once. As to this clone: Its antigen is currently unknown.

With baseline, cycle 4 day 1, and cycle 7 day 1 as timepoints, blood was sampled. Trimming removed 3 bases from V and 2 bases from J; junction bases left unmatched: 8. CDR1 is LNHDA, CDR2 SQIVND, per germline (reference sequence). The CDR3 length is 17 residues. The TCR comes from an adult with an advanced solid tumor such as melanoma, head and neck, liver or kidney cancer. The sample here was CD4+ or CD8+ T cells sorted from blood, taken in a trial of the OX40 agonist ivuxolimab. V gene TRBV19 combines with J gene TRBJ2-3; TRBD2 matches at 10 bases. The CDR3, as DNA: TGTGCCAGTAGTATCAGTCGGAGCGGGGGGGACACAGATACGCAGTATTTT. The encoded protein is CASSISRSGGDTDTQYF.